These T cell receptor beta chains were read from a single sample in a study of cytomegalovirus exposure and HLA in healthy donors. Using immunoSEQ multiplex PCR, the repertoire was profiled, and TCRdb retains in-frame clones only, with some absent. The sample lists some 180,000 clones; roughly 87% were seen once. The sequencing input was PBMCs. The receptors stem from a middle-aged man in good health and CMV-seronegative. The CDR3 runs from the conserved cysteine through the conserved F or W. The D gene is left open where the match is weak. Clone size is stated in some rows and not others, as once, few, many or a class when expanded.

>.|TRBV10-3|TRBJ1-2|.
TGTGCCATCACCCACGGGGGCTATGGCTACACCTTC
CAITHGGYGYTF
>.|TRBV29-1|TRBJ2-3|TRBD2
TGCAGCCTAAGGACTAGCGGAGATACGCAGTATTTT
CSLRTSGDTQYF
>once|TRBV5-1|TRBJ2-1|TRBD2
TGCGCCAGCAGCCGTAGCGGGGGGCAGAACAATGAGCAGTTCTTC
CASSRSGGQNNEQFF
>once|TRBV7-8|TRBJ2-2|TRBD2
TGTGCCAGCAGCATGAGCGGGACCGACACCGGGGAGCTGTTTTTT
CASSMSGTDTGELFF
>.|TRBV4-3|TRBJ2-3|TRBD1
TGCGCCAGCAGCTATACCAGGGGGCGCGGAGATACGCAGTATTTT
CASSYTRGRGDTQYF
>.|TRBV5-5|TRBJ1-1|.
TGTGCCAGCAGCTTGGCGCCGAGATATGAAGCTTTCTTT
CASSLAPRYEAFF
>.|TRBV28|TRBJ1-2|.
TGTGCCAGCCGGGGGGCGAAGTATGGCTACACCTTC
CASRGAKYGYTF
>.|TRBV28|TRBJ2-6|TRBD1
TGTGCCAGCAGCCAACCAACAGGGGCAGGGGGGGCCAACGTCCTGACTTTC
CASSQPTGAGGANVLTF
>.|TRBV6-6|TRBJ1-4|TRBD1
TGTGCCAGCAGTCGGGACAGGGGGTTGGCTAATGAAAAACTGTTTTTT
CASSRDRGLANEKLFF
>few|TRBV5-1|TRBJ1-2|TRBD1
TGCGCCAGCCGGGTCGGGACAGGGTTTAACTATGGCTACACCTTC
CASRVGTGFNYGYTF